The 19 T cell receptor beta chains below come from one sample, sequenced in a study of cytomegalovirus exposure and HLA in healthy donors. PCR involved 60 Vbeta and 13 Jbeta primers. Only in-frame clones appear in the TCRdb table, and some are missing; sequencing was by immunoSEQ multiplex PCR. Among 130,000 to 150,000 clones listed, 75% to 85% were seen once. Sequenced material: PBMCs. These TCRs come from a man aged 40-49 years in good health and CMV-seronegative.

This clone occurred a few times. The V and J genes are TRBV30 and TRBJ2-7; D might be TRBD1 (6 bases). The CDR3 runs to 14 residues. Germline lookup yields CDR1 GTSNPN and CDR2 SVGIG (reference sequence). The germline V and J ends were trimmed by 0 bases and 3 bases, with 12 bases remaining between them. The DNA of the CDR3 is TGTGCCTGGAGTGTCGGCAGGGGACACTACGAGCAGTACTTC. It is translated as CAWSVGRGHYEQYF.

V and J are TRBV6-5 and TRBJ2-5, with D maybe TRBD1 (6 bases). The better agreement between TRBJ2-7 and the DNA end casts doubt on the J call. This CDR3 contains 15 residues. Germline CDR1 is MNHEY and CDR2 is SVGAGI. This CDR3 is CASSYSTGSSYEQYF. Here the CDR3 DNA reads TGTGCCAGCAGTTATTCGACAGGATCTTCCTACGAGCAGTACTTC.

V usage is TRBV4-2 and J usage is TRBJ2-5; 9 positions agree with TRBD2. The trim removed 3 bases at V and 5 bases at J, leaving 7 bases unmatched. Germline CDR1 and CDR2: LGHNA and YNFKEQ. This CDR3 is built from 15 residues. The CDR3: CASSHKGTSPETQYF. Written as DNA, the CDR3 is TGTGCCAGCAGCCACAAAGGGACTAGCCCGGAGACCCAGTACTTC.

V and J are TRBV2 and TRBJ2-2; possibly TRBD1 for D (5 bases). V was clipped by 7 bases and J by 4 bases, with 10 bases between them. The CDR3 has 13 amino acids. Per germline, CDR1 SNHLY and CDR2 FYNNEI. The CDR3 region is CASNQDTTGELFF. CDR3 bases: TGTGCCAGCAATCAGGACACCACCGGGGAGCTGTTTTTT.

The chain couples TRBV18 to TRBJ1-1; 9 nucleotides align to TRBD1. Germline V gives CDR1 KGHSH, CDR2 LQKENI. With 3 bases clipped from V and 2 bases from J, the junction kept 7 bases outside the gene matches. This CDR3 is 16 amino acids long. The CDR3 protein is CASSPEGDRVNTEAFF. Here the CDR3 DNA reads TGTGCCAGCTCACCGGAGGGGGACAGGGTTAACACTGAAGCTTTCTTT. Full variable domain (missing parts from reference TRBV18 and TRBJ1-1): NAGVMQNPRHLVRRRGQEARLRCSPMKGHSHVYWYRQLPEEGLKFMVYLQKENIIDESGMPKERFSAEFPKEGPSILRIQQVVRGDSAAYFCASSPEGDRVNTEAFFGQGTRLTVV.

The rearrangement links TRBV7-2 to TRBJ1-4; 9 bases fit TRBD1. Germline values: CDR1 SGHTA, CDR2 FQGNSA. The CDR3 is made up of 15 amino acids. The trim removed 4 bases at V and 12 bases at J, leaving 12 bases unmatched. CDR3 nucleotide sequence: TGTGCCAGCAGCTCCTCCGGGACAGGGCCGTTGGAACTGTTTTTT. It yields the protein CASSSSGTGPLELFF.

The V call is TRBV18, the J call TRBJ2-1; 9 bases match TRBD2. The junction had 5 bases not matched to a gene; V was cut back by 2 bases and J by 6 bases. This CDR3 has 15 residues. Germline V gene lookup returns CDR1 KGHSH and CDR2 LQKENI. In nucleotides, the CDR3 is TGTGCCAGCTCACCAGGGACTAGCTTCCGCAATGAGCAGTTCTTC. Translation: CASSPGTSFRNEQFF.

The chain recombines TRBV9 with TRBJ2-3, with TRBD1 matching 12 bases. This CDR3 spans 20 amino acids. J lost 1 base, V lost 3 bases, and 15 bases had no gene match. From germline, CDR1 is SGDLS and CDR2 YYNGEE. In nucleotides, the CDR3 is TGTGCCAGCAGCGCCCTCATACCGGGACAGGGGGCAATGCGCACAGATACGCAGTATTTT. Its protein is CASSALIPGQGAMRTDTQYF.

This clone was observed a single time. The rearrangement uses TRBV6-1 and TRBJ1-1; a weak D match, TRBD1 (5 bases). Per the germline V gene, CDR1 is MNHNS and CDR2 is SASEGT. This CDR3 contains 15 residues. With 7 bases removed from V and 4 bases from J, the gap between germline ends came to 19 bases. The CDR3 is CASIRDGLTGTEAFF. The CDR3 DNA follows: TGTGCCAGCATCAGGGATGGCCTAACCGGCACTGAAGCTTTCTTT.

The chain has TRBV19 and TRBJ2-7; D is uncertain. Trimming took 4 bases from V and 0 from J, leaving 16 bases between them. This CDR3 contains 16 residues. Per germline, CDR1 LNHDA and CDR2 SQIVND (reference sequence). The CDR3 loop reads CASSKKHSPTSYEQYF. CDR3 DNA: TGTGCCAGTAGTAAAAAACACAGTCCCACCTCCTACGAGCAGTACTTC.

The V gene is TRBV11-2, the J gene TRBJ1-1; D remains ambiguous. V dropped 5 bases and J dropped 0 bases, with 13 bases sitting between them. The germline V gene encodes CDR1 SGHAT and CDR2 FQNNGV. The CDR3 is 15 residues long. Written as DNA, the CDR3 is TGTGCCAGCAGCATACAGACACTGTTGAACACTGAAGCTTTCTTT. It yields the protein CASSIQTLLNTEAFF. The entire variable domain, with the rest obtained from reference TRBV11-2 and TRBJ1-1, is as follows: EAGVAQSPRYKIIEKRQSVAFWCNPISGHATLYWYQQILGQGPKLLIQFQNNGVVDDSQLPKDRFSAERLKGVDSTLKIQPAKLEDSAVYLCASSIQTLLNTEAFFGQGTRLTVV.

The chain couples TRBV5-1 to TRBJ1-4, with TRBD1 matching over 9 bases. J was trimmed by 5 bases and V by 3 bases; bases with no gene match: 5. The CDR3 runs to 15 residues. Looked up from germline, CDR1 is SGHRS and CDR2 is YFSETQ. The CDR3: CASSSGDRDNEKLFF. Here the CDR3 DNA reads TGCGCCAGCAGCTCCGGGGACAGGGACAATGAAAAACTGTTTTTT.

On this clone: The junction shows a germline mismatch at one end, possibly a read error. The identical CDR3 is also encoded by other nucleotide sequences in the sample. The genes are TRBV5-1 and TRBJ1-4, with D perhaps matching TRBD1 (5 bases). CDR1 is SGHRS and CDR2 is YFSETQ in the germline V gene. This CDR3 region has 14 residues. CDR3 protein: CASSLGVSNEKLFF. The DNA for the CDR3 is TGTGCCAGCAGCTTAGGGGTCAGTAATGAAAAACTGTTTTTT.

This chain links TRBV27 with TRBJ1-5, with 10 bases matching TRBD1. Germline CDR1 MNHEY, CDR2 SMNVEV (reference sequence). J gave up 6 bases and V 8 bases, and 10 bases lay outside the gene matches. The CDR3 length is 15 residues. CDR3 residues: CASGLTGGAGQPQHF. In nucleotides, the CDR3 is TGTGCCAGCGGCCTGACAGGGGGCGCGGGTCAGCCCCAGCATTTT.

This clone showed up just a few times. The rearrangement joins TRBV14 to TRBJ1-1; 7 nucleotides match TRBD1. The ends lost 8 bases at V and 0 bases at J; junction bases unmatched: 6. CDR1 SGHDN and CDR2 FVKESK come from the germline V gene. This CDR3 is built from 14 residues. CDR3 amino acids: CASGPTGLNTEAFF. CDR3 in DNA: TGTGCCAGCGGACCGACAGGGCTGAACACTGAAGCTTTCTTT.

V gene TRBV19 combines with J gene TRBJ1-2, with TRBD1 identical over 9 bases. The CDR3 is made up of 14 amino acids. V was clipped by 5 bases and J by 3 bases; unmatched bases: 4. Germline V gene sequence: CDR1 LNHDA, CDR2 SQIVND (reference sequence). Here the CDR3 DNA reads TGTGCCAGTAGTGTCCGGGACAGGGACTATGGCTACACCTTC. Translation gives CASSVRDRDYGYTF.

The chain links TRBV28 to TRBJ1-1; 11 positions agree with TRBD1. The germline gives CDR1 MDHEN, CDR2 SYDVKM. V trimming: 2 bases; J trimming: 5 bases; junction bases outside the gene matches: 4. This CDR3 is built from 15 residues. CDR3 residues: CASSLGTGGGTEAFF. The CDR3 DNA follows: TGTGCCAGCAGTTTAGGGACAGGGGGAGGGACTGAAGCTTTCTTT.

V and J are TRBV28 and TRBJ2-5, with no clear D. The germline V gene encodes CDR1 MDHEN and CDR2 SYDVKM. The CDR3 consists of 11 residues. The V and J ends lost 6 bases and 4 bases respectively, with 6 bases between them. This CDR3 is CASRTLETQYF. CDR3 nucleotides: TGTGCCAGCAGAACTCTAGAGACCCAGTACTTC.

The CDR3 region has the DNA TGTGCCAGCAGCTCACAGACAGCAGCTAACTATGGCTACACCTTC. Protein sequence: CASSSQTAANYGYTF. V is TRBV27 and J is TRBJ1-2, with D tentatively TRBD1 (5 bases). V was trimmed by 6 bases and J by 0 bases, leaving 14 bases between them. The CDR3 runs 15 residues. CDR1 is MNHEY, CDR2 SMNVEV, per germline (reference sequence).